The 15 T cell receptor beta chains presented below share a single source sample, sequenced in a study of CD8 T cells in ankylosing spondylitis. TCRdb fed the 5' RACE reads into MiXCR, producing one record per CDR3 protein. Of under 400,000 distinct CDR3 sequences listed, around a tenth are singletons. Sequences were obtained from blood, either unsorted or a sorted T cell fraction (not recorded which). The receptors were gathered from a female donor with ankylosing spondylitis or in good health (not recorded which).

This clonotype was seen ten or more times. The chain employs TRBV12-3 or TRBV12-4 and TRBJ1-2; D remains ambiguous. This CDR3 has 14 amino acids. Trimming pared 5 bases from V and 3 bases from J, leaving 13 bases between. CDR3 protein: CASSHTGNHYGYTF. The CDR3 DNA is TGTGCCAGCAGTCATACCGGGAATCACTATGGCTACACCTTC.

This clonotype was seen only a few times. The chain employs TRBV9 and TRBJ2-3; 11 nucleotides agree with TRBD2. CDR1 and CDR2 from the germline V gene are SGDLS and YYNGEE. The CDR3 totals 21 residues. With V trimmed by 0 bases and J by 2 bases, 17 bases remained unmatched. CDR3: CASSVATEPLAGGQSTDTQYF. The CDR3 DNA reads as TGTGCCAGCAGCGTAGCTACAGAGCCCCTAGCGGGGGGACAATCCACAGATACGCAGTATTTT. The whole variable domain, filled in from reference TRBV9 and TRBJ2-3, reads DSGVTQTPKHLITATGQRVTLRCSPRSGDLSVYWYQQSLDQGLQFLIQYYNGEERAKGNILERFSAQQFPDLHSELNLSSLELGDSALYFCASSVATEPLAGGQSTDTQYFGPGTRLTVL.

J is TRBJ2-5 and V is TRBV3-1, with 7 bases lining up with TRBD1. The J segment lost 4 bases and the V segment lost 2 bases, leaving 7 bases of the junction unmatched. This CDR3 is built from 15 residues. Germline CDR1 and CDR2: LGHDT and YNNKEL (reference sequence). In DNA, the CDR3 is TGTGCCAGCAGCCAAAACAGGGGAGTAGGAGAGACCCAGTACTTC. Translated: CASSQNRGVGETQYF.

This clonotype was found a few times. The chain carries TRBV18 and TRBJ2-3; possibly TRBD1 or TRBD2 for D (5 bases each). CDR3 size: 16 residues. CDR1 and CDR2 from the germline V gene are KGHSH and LQKENI. V was clipped by 3 bases and J by 4 bases, with 17 bases between them. The CDR3 region has the DNA TGTGCCAGCTCACCCAGGACTTCCCAAGGGGCAGATACGCAGTATTTT. This translates into CASSPRTSQGADTQYF.

V is TRBV20-1 and J is TRBJ2-5, with D possibly TRBD2 on 5 matching bases. V was trimmed by 3 bases and J by 4 bases, leaving 9 bases between them. The CDR3 extends over 12 amino acids. From germline, CDR1 is DFQATT and CDR2 SNEGSKA (reference sequence). DNA for the CDR3: TGCAGTGCTAGGCGGGTGGGAGAGACCCAGTACTTC. Translating it yields CSARRVGETQYF.

This clonotype was counted only a few times. The DNA of the CDR3 is TGCGCCAGCAGCTTGGGGTCCGGGACAGGGTTAGAGACCCAGTACTTC. Encoded protein: CASSLGSGTGLETQYF. The chain recombines TRBV5-1 with TRBJ2-5; 9 positions match TRBD1. Germline V gives CDR1 SGHRS, CDR2 YFSETQ. V gave up 0 bases and J gave up 4 bases; unmatched junction bases: 7. This CDR3 has 16 residues.

This clonotype was counted ten times or more. The genes are TRBV5-1 and TRBJ2-5; D possibly corresponds to TRBD1 (5 bases). The germline V gene encodes CDR1 SGHRS and CDR2 YFSETQ. CDR3 size: 14 residues. V was trimmed by 7 bases and J by 4 bases, leaving 17 bases between them. The CDR3 here is CASGRSGFGETQYF. CDR3 in DNA: TGCGCCAGCGGCCGTTCAGGGTTTGGAGAGACCCAGTACTTC.

This clonotype was seen many times. The chain links TRBV24-1 to TRBJ2-1; D is uncertain. V was clipped by 4 bases and J by 2 bases, with 17 bases between them. CDR1 KGHDR and CDR2 SFDVKD come from the germline V gene. The CDR3 consists of 17 residues. CDR3 protein: CATSDPSRKGPYNEQFF. The CDR3 DNA reads as TGTGCCACCAGTGACCCAAGCCGAAAGGGCCCCTACAATGAGCAGTTCTTC.

This clonotype was counted ten times or more. The chain recombines TRBV5-1 with TRBJ2-7; 10 nucleotides match TRBD1. The CDR3 totals 15 residues. V lost 2 bases, J lost 4 bases, and 6 bases stayed unmatched. Germline lookup yields CDR1 SGHRS and CDR2 YFSETQ. The CDR3 is CASSFRQGANYEQYF. In nucleotides, the CDR3 is TGCGCCAGCAGCTTTCGACAGGGGGCTAATTACGAGCAGTACTTC.

This chain links TRBV14 with TRBJ2-3; tentative D call: TRBD1 (6 bases). The CDR3 extends over 14 amino acids. Trimming pared 4 bases from V and 2 bases from J, leaving 10 bases between. CDR1 is SGHDN, CDR2 FVKESK, per germline. The CDR3 bases are TGTGCCAGCAGCCGGGGGCGGAACACAGATACGCAGTATTTT. Translating it yields CASSRGRNTDTQYF.

In this sample, this clonotype turned up a few times. The V gene is TRBV9, the J gene TRBJ2-7, with 7 bases fitting TRBD2. The CDR3 totals 14 residues. J gave up 6 bases and V 2 bases, and 8 bases lay outside the gene matches. Germline V gene lookup returns CDR1 SGDLS and CDR2 YYNGEE. The CDR3 spells CASSVLLGGGEQYF. The CDR3, as DNA: TGTGCCAGCAGCGTGCTCTTGGGGGGGGGCGAGCAGTACTTC.

This clonotype was counted a few times. The junction shows a germline mismatch at one end, possibly a read error. This chain joins TRBV29-1 and TRBJ2-7, with D unresolved. Germline CDR1 SQVTM, CDR2 ANQGSEA. The CDR3 loop spans 9 amino acids. CDR3 in DNA: TGCAGCGTCGGGTACGAGCAGTCCTTC. It specifies CSVGYEQSF.

This clonotype was recorded many times. This chain uses TRBV20-1 with TRBJ1-1, with D unclear. Germline loops: CDR1 DFQATT, CDR2 SNEGSKA (reference sequence). The CDR3 is made up of 14 amino acids. Trimming removed 0 bases from V and 2 bases from J, with 10 bases in between. The CDR3 loop is CSARDQKPNTEAFF. CDR3 DNA sequence: TGCAGTGCTAGAGATCAAAAACCTAACACTGAAGCTTTCTTT.

This clonotype was observed at least ten times. The rearrangement joins TRBV5-1 to TRBJ1-1, with 8 bases fitting TRBD1. Germline assignment: CDR1 SGHRS and CDR2 YFSETQ. The ends lost 4 bases at V and 4 bases at J; junction bases unmatched: 3. The CDR3 contains 13 residues. Here the CDR3 DNA reads TGCGCCAGCAGCCAGGACAGGGCCACTGAAGCTTTCTTT. Protein product: CASSQDRATEAFF.

Only a few counts were recorded for this clonotype. This chain links TRBV10-3 with TRBJ1-1, with TRBD1 as a possible D gene (6 bases). The CDR3 spans 13 residues. Trimming took off 4 bases at V and 11 bases at J, with 17 bases between the two ends. Germline CDR1 ENHRY, CDR2 SYGVKD. The CDR3 loop is CAISGRRDTRAFF. Written as DNA, the CDR3 is TGTGCCATCAGTGGGCGGAGGGACACAAGGGCTTTCTTT.